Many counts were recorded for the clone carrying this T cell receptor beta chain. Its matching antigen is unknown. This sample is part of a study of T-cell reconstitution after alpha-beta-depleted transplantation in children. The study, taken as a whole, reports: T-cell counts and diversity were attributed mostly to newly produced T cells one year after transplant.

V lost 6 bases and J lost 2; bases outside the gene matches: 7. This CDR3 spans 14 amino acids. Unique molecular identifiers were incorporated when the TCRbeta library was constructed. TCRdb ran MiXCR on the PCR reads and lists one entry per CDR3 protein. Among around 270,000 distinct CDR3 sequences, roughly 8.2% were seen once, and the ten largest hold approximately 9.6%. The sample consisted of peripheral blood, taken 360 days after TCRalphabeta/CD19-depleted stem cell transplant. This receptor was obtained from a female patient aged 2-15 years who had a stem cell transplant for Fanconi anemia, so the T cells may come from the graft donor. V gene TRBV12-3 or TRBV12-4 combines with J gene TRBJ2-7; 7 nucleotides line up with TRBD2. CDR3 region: CASSPAGVPYEQYV. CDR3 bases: TGTGCCAGCAGCCCGGCGGGGGTTCCCTACGAGCAGTACGTC.